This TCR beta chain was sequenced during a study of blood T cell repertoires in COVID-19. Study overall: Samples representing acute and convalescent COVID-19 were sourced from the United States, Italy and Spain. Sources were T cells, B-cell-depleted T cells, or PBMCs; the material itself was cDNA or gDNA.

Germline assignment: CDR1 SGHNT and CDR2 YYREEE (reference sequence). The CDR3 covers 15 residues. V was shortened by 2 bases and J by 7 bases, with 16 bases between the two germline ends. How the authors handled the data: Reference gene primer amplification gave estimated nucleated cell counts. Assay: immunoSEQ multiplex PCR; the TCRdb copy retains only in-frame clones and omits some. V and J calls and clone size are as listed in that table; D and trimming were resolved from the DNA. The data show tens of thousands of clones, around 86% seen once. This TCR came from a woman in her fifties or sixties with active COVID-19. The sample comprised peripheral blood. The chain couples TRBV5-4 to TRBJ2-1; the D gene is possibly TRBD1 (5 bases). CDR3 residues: CASSFGRGAVNEQFF. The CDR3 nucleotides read TGTGCCAGCAGCTTTGGACGTGGGGCAGTGAATGAGCAGTTCTTC. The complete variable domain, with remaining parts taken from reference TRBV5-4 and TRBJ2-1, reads ETGVTQSPTHLIKTRGQQVTLRCSSQSGHNTVSWYQQALGQGPQFIFQYYREEENGRGNFPPRFSGLQFPNYSSELNVNALELDDSALYLCASSFGRGAVNEQFFGPGTRLTVL.